This TCR beta chain came from a study of cytomegalovirus exposure and HLA in healthy donors. Study-level information: Among roughly 180 million T cells, an earlier analysis found 90 million to 130 million unique TCR beta sequences. Study outcomes and limitations: Within an earlier analysis, most TCR beta V segments proved productive either about 90% or about 30% of the time. In a later analysis, HLA-C alleles had the fewest associated TCRs, DRB1 alleles the most. Common viral pathogens seemed to be connected with several of the most significant clusters, according to a later analysis.

Germline lookup yields CDR1 MNHEY and CDR2 SVGAGI. Trimming cost V 5 bases and J 2 bases; bases outside gene matches: 4. The CDR3 totals 14 residues. The PCR was carried out with 60 Vbeta primers and 13 Jbeta primers. Generated by immunoSEQ multiplex PCR, the TCRdb table keeps only in-frame clones and is missing some. The sample records approximately 200,000 clones, about 77% being singletons. Worth noting for this clone: Its antigen is as yet unknown.

This clonotype originated in a woman aged 30 to 39 in good health and CMV-seropositive. The chain recombines TRBV6-5 with TRBJ2-5, with 8 bases aligning to TRBD2. The sequenced sample was PBMCs. The CDR3 DNA reads as TGTGCCAGCAGTCTCACTAGCGGACAAGAGACCCAGTACTTC. Its protein product is CASSLTSGQETQYF.